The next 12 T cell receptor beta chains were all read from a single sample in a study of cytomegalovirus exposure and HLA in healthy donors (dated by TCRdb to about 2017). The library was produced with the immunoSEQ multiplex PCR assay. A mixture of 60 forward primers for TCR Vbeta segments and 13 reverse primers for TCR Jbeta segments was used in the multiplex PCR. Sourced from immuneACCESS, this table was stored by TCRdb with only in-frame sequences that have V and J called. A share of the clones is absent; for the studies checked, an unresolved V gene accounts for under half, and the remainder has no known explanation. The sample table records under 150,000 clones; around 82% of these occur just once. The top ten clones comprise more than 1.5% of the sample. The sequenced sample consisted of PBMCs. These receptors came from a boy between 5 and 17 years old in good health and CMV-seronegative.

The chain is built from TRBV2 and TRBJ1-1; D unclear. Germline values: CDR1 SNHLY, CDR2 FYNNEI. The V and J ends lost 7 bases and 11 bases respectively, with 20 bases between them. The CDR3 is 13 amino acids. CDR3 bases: TGTGCCAGCATTTTAGTGGGTGGCGGAGGGGCTTTCTTT. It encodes CASILVGGGGAFF.

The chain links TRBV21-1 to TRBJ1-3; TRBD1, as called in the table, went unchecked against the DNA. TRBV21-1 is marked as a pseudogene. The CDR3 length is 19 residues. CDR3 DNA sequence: TGTGCCAGCAGCTCCCCCCTCCTGGGACAGGGAATCTCTGGAAACACCATATATTTT. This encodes CASSSPLLGQGISGNTIYF.

The CDR3 sequence: CASSRSGGAVDTQYF. CDR3 coding DNA: TGTGCCAGCAGTAGGAGCGGGGGGGCCGTAGATACGCAGTATTTT. The J gene is TRBJ2-3, the V gene TRBV6-4; TRBD2 agrees at 10 bases. Trimming cost V 5 bases and J 5 bases; bases outside gene matches: 7. The germline gives CDR1 MRHNA, CDR2 SNTAGT. The CDR3 covers 15 residues.

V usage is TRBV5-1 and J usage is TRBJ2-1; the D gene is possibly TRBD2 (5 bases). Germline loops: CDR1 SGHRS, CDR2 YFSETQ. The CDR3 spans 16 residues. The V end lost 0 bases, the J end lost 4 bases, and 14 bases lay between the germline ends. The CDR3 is CASSLEVGEAYNEQFF. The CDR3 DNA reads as TGCGCCAGCAGCTTGGAAGTGGGAGAGGCGTACAATGAGCAGTTCTTC.

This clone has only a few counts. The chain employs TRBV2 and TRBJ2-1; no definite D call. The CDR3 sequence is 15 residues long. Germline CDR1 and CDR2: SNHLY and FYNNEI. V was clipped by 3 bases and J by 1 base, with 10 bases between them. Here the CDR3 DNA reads TGTGCCAGCAGTGATTTCGCGGATTCCTACAATGAGCAGTTCTTC. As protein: CASSDFADSYNEQFF.

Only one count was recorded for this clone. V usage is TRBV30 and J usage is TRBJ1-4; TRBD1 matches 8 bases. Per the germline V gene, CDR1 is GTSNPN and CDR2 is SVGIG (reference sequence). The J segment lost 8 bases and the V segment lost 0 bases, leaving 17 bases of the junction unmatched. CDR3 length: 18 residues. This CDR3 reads CAWSVKSPSRDRREKLFF. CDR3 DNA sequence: TGTGCCTGGAGTGTAAAAAGCCCCTCGAGGGACAGGCGAGAAAAACTGTTTTTT.

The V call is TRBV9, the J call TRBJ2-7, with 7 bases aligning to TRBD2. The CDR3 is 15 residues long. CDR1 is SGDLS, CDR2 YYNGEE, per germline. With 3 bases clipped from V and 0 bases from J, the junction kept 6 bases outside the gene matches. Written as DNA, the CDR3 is TGTGCCAGCAGCGATAGGGAGGGGAGCTCCTACGAGCAGTACTTC. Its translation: CASSDREGSSYEQYF.

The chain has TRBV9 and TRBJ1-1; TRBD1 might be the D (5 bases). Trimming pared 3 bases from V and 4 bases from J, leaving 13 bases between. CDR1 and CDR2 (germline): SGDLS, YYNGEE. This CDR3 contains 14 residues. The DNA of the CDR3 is TGTGCCAGCAGCGCAAGGGCGGGGGGCACTGAAGCTTTCTTT. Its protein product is CASSARAGGTEAFF.

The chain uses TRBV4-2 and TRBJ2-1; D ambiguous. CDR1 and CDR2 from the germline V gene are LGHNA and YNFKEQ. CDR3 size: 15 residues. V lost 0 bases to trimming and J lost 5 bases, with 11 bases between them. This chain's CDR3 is CASSQEPRGHNEQFF. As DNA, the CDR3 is TGTGCCAGCAGCCAAGAGCCTAGAGGCCACAATGAGCAGTTCTTC.

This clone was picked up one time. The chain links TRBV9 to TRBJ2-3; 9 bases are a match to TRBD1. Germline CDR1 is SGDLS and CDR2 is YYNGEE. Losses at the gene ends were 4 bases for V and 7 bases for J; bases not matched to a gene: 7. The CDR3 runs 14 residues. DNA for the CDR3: TGTGCCAGCAGCAAGGGGACAGGGTCGAATACGCAGTATTTT. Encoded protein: CASSKGTGSNTQYF.

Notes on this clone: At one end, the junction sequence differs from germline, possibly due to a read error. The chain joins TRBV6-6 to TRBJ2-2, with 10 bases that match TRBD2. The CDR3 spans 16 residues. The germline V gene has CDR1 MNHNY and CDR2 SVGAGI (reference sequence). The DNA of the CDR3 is TGTGCCAGCAGTGACTCTAGCGGGGGTCGGACCGGGGAGCTGTTTTTT. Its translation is CASSDSSGGRTGELFF.

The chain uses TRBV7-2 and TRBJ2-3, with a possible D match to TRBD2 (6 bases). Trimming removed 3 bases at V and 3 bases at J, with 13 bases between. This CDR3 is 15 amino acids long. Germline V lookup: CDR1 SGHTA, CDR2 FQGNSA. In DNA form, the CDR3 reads TGTGCCAGCAGCTTTGGCGCCGGGGGAACAGATACGCAGTATTTT. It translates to CASSFGAGGTDTQYF.